The 3 T cell receptor beta chains given below trace back to one sample, sequenced in a study of blood T cell repertoires in COVID-19. TCRdb's copy holds only in-frame clones and misses some; the assay was immunoSEQ multiplex PCR. The sample records 210,000 or so clones, around 80% being singletons. The sample taken for sequencing was peripheral blood. The receptor source for this set is a woman in her forties with acute or convalescent COVID-19.

The chain has TRBV7-7 and TRBJ2-1; 10 bases align to TRBD1. The J segment lost 5 bases and the V segment lost 4 bases, leaving 8 bases of the junction unmatched. The V gene's germline CDR1 is SSHAT and CDR2 FNYEAQ (reference sequence). The CDR3 is made up of 16 amino acids. The CDR3 sequence is CASSSRDRGPDNEQFF. The CDR3 bases are TGTGCCAGCAGCTCCCGGGACAGGGGACCCGACAATGAGCAGTTCTTC.

The V and J genes are TRBV9 and TRBJ1-5; D is perhaps TRBD1 (5 bases). V was clipped by 1 base and J by 3 bases, with 11 bases between them. Germline assignment: CDR1 SGDLS and CDR2 YYNGEE. There are 15 residues in the CDR3. The CDR3 reads CASSVRQSYNQPQHF. CDR3 in DNA: TGTGCCAGCAGCGTACGACAGTCCTACAATCAGCCCCAGCATTTT.

The chain couples TRBV5-1 to TRBJ1-2; a possible D gene is TRBD1 (5 bases). The germline CDR1 and CDR2 sequences are SGHRS and YFSETQ. V was clipped by 4 bases and J by 2 bases, with 9 bases between them. This CDR3 comprises 13 residues. The CDR3: CASSAGGNYGYTF. In nucleotides, the CDR3 is TGCGCCAGCAGCGCTGGGGGGAACTATGGCTACACCTTC.